This T cell receptor beta chain was sequenced for a study of radiotherapy plus CTLA-4 blockade in lung cancer. The wider study: Under 20% of patients responded objectively, and about 32% achieved disease control.

Between the trimmed V and J ends, which lost 1 base and 7 bases, there was a span of 7 bases. CDR3 size: 13 residues. Per the germline V gene, CDR1 is SGHTA and CDR2 is FQGNSA. As concerns this clone: The antigen remains undetermined.

In chemo-refractory metastatic non-small-cell lung cancer, patients got ipilimumab CTLA-4 blockade together with focal radiation. Points from the study as a whole: The study found tumor-derived TCR clones expanded in blood after radiotherapy plus ipilimumab.

Only in-frame clones appear in the TCRdb table, and some are missing; sequencing was by immunoSEQ multiplex PCR. This sample has about 46,000 clones, with 70% to 80% found just once. The J gene is TRBJ2-2, the V gene TRBV7-2, with D possibly TRBD2 on 5 matching bases. The receptor was isolated from a human donor with non-small cell lung cancer who had a complete response to radiotherapy plus ipilimumab. This specimen was peripheral blood, taken from a patient treated with radiotherapy plus ipilimumab. The CDR3, as DNA: TGTGCCAGCAGCTTAGTGGGGAGCGGGGAGCTGTTTTTT. Translating gives CASSLVGSGELFF.